The rows below give T cell receptor beta chains drawn from one sample of a study of OX40 agonist ivuxolimab in advanced cancers. Clones were read by immunoSEQ multiplex PCR, and TCRdb kept only the in-frame ones, dropping some. The profile shows 70,000 to 95,000 clones, around nine tenths of them singletons. Sequenced here: CD4+ or CD8+ T cells sorted from blood, sampled in a trial of the OX40 agonist ivuxolimab. Source of these receptors: an adult with an advanced solid tumor such as melanoma, head and neck, liver or kidney cancer. CDR3s include the opening cysteine and the closing phenylalanine or tryptophan. The D gene is left open where the match is weak. Clone sizes are given selectively: once, few, many, or a class where the clone is expanded.

NA NA TRBJ2-7 TRBV10-1 TGCGCCAGCAGTGAGGGGGACTCCTACGAGCAGTACTTC CASSEGDSYEQYF
NA TRBD1 TRBJ2-3 TRBV5-1 TGCGCCAGCAGCCCTGGGACAGGGGCCGGCACAGATACACAGTATTTT CASSPGTGAGTDTQYF
NA TRBD1 TRBJ2-2 TRBV5-1 TGCGCCAACAGCTCCGGGACAGGGGGAACCGGGGAGCTGTTTTTT CANSSGTGGTGELFF
NA NA TRBJ1-1 TRBV7-6 TGTGCCAGCAGCTTAGCCGAGAACACTGAAGCTTTCTTT CASSLAENTEAFF
medium-sized NA TRBJ1-1 TRBV4-1 TGCGCCAGCAGCCGAGGGACTTCCTTGGGGACTGAAGCTTTCTTT CASSRGTSLGTEAFF
NA NA TRBJ1-1 TRBV29-1 TGCAGCGTTGAAGCCGATTACACTGAAGCTTTCTTT CSVEADYTEAFF
NA NA TRBJ2-5 TRBV7-2 TGTGCCAGCAGCTTAGTAGCCGGCTTTCAAGAGACCCAGTACTTC CASSLVAGFQETQYF
NA TRBD2 TRBJ2-5 TRBV5-1 TGCGCCAGCAGCGACGGGGGGGCCGAAAAGACCCAGTACTTC CASSDGGAEKTQYF
NA NA TRBJ1-1 TRBV19 TGTGCCAGTAGCAATCCCCAGATAGAGCGTAACACTGAAGCTTTCTTT CASSNPQIERNTEAFF
once NA TRBJ2-1 TRBV7-3 TGTGCCAGCAGCTTGGGCCGACAGAGCAATGAGCAGTTCTTC CASSLGRQSNEQFF
NA NA TRBJ1-6 TRBV2 TGTGCCAGCAGTGAGAGGGAGGGAAATTCACCCCTCCACTTT CASSEREGNSPLHF
few NA TRBJ1-2 TRBV5-1 TGCGCCAGCACGCTTGGGGGGAGCCCGGCCTATGGCTACACCTTC CASTLGGSPAYGYTF
once NA TRBJ2-1 TRBV11-3 TGTGCCAGCAGCCCCCCAAGGGGGTGGAAGTTCTTC CASSPPRGWKFF
NA TRBD2 TRBJ2-1 TRBV19 TGTGCCAGTAGTAAAGGACTAGCGGGGGTGAGCTCCTACAATGAGCAGTTCTTC CASSKGLAGVSSYNEQFF
NA NA TRBJ1-4 TRBV19 TGTGCCAGTAGTCCCGGGACGGGAGATAATGAAAAACTGTTTTTT CASSPGTGDNEKLFF
NA TRBD2 TRBJ2-1 TRBV5-4 TGTGCCAGCAGCTTGGTTTGGGCGGGAGGGCCAGGTGAGCAGTTCTTC CASSLVWAGGPGEQFF
NA TRBD2 TRBJ2-5 TRBV5-1 TGCGCCAGCAGCTTCTCCCGACTAGCGGGTGAAGAGACCCAGTACTTC CASSFSRLAGEETQYF
NA NA TRBJ2-1 TRBV7-8 TGTGCCAGCAGCTTAGTCAGGGTGGAAGTCCCCAATGAGCAGTTCTTC CASSLVRVEVPNEQFF
NA NA TRBJ2-7 TRBV7-3 TGTGCCAGCAGCCCAGGTGGGGGGGCCGGGGGCGAGCAGTACTTC CASSPGGGAGGEQYF
NA NA TRBJ1-1 TRBV14 TGTGCCAGCAGCCTGGGGGGGAACACTGAAGCTTTCTTT CASSLGGNTEAFF
NA TRBD1 TRBJ1-6 TRBV2 TGTGCCAGCACCCCAAGGACAGGGTTGGGTTCACCCCTCCACTTT CASTPRTGLGSPLHF
NA NA TRBJ1-1 TRBV11-3 TGTGCCAGCAGCTTACCCGGCCAGAACACTGAAGCTTTCTTT CASSLPGQNTEAFF
NA NA TRBJ1-5 TRBV28 TGTGCCAGCAGCCCGCACCGGGACCCAGGTGGGCATTTT CASSPHRDPGGHF
NA NA TRBJ2-3 TRBV18 TGTGCCAGCTCACCACCACGGGGGAGGTCAGATACGCAGTATTTT CASSPPRGRSDTQYF
NA NA TRBJ1-5 TRBV15 TGTGCCACCAGAAAGGGGTGGAGCAATCAGCCCCAGCATTTT CATRKGWSNQPQHF
NA NA TRBJ1-5 TRBV19 TGTGCCAGTAGTATGTGGCAGGGTAGCAATCAGCCCCAGCATTTT CASSMWQGSNQPQHF
NA NA TRBJ1-6 TRBV4-2 TGTGCCAGCAGCCAAGGGGCAGCCAATTCACCCCTCCACTTT CASSQGAANSPLHF
NA NA TRBJ2-4 TRBV6-1 TGTGCCAGCAGTTTGAGCCAGGACAACATTCAGTACTTC CASSLSQDNIQYF
NA TRBD2 TRBJ2-2 TRBV9 TGTGCCAGCAGCGTAGGGGCTAGCGGGAGTAGAACCGGGGAGCTGTTTTTT CASSVGASGSRTGELFF
NA NA TRBJ2-5 TRBV7-3 TGTGCCAGCAGCACGGGACTCCAAGAGACCCAGTACTTC CASSTGLQETQYF
NA NA TRBJ2-3 TRBV6-1 TGTGCCAGCAGTGAAGGGTCCAGGGTTGCAGATACGCAGTATTTT CASSEGSRVADTQYF
NA TRBD1 TRBJ1-6 TRBV27 TGTGCCAGCAGTTTCGGGACAGGCAGTTCACCCCTCCACTTT CASSFGTGSSPLHF
once NA TRBJ2-7 TRBV6-5 TGTGCCAGCACCCCGGACGGAACCTACGAGCAGTACTTC CASTPDGTYEQYF
once TRBD1 TRBJ2-7 TRBV2 TGTGCCAGCCTGGACAGGGGAGCCTACGAGCAGTACTTC CASLDRGAYEQYF
NA NA TRBJ1-6 TRBV30 TGTGCCTGGAGTGGGTTGAGCTCCTATAATTCACCCCTCCACTTT CAWSGLSSYNSPLHF
NA NA TRBJ1-4 TRBV11-1 TGTGCCAGCAGCTTACGCCGGGACCCCGGGCATGGTAATGAAAAACTGTTTTTT CASSLRRDPGHGNEKLFF
NA NA TRBJ1-4 TRBV6-6 TGTGCCAGCAGTCTCACAGGTGAAACTAATGAAAAACTGTTTTTT CASSLTGETNEKLFF
NA NA TRBJ2-2 TRBV7-8 TGTGCCAGCAGTCCTGGTTTTGGGGGCTCAAGGGGCACCGGGGAGCTGTTTTTT CASSPGFGGSRGTGELFF
once TRBD2 TRBJ2-2 TRBV13 TGTGCCAGCAGCCGTACTAGCGGGGAGAACACCGGGGAGCTGTTTTTT CASSRTSGENTGELFF
NA TRBD1 TRBJ2-5 TRBV10-3 TGTGCCATCAGTGGGACAGGGGACTTCCAAGAGACCCAGTACTTC CAISGTGDFQETQYF
NA NA TRBJ2-2 TRBV9 TGTGCCAGCAGCGGAGACTACGGGGAGCTGTTTTTT CASSGDYGELFF